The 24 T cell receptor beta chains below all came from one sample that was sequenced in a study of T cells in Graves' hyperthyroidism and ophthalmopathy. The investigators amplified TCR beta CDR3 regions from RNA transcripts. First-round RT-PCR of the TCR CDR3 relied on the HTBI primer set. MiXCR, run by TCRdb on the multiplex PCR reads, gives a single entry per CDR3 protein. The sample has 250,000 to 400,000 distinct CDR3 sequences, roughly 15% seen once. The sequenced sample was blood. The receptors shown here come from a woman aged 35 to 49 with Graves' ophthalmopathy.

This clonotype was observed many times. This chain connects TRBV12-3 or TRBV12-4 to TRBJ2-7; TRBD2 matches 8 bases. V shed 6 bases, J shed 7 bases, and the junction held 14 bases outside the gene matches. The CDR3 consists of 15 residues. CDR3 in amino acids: CASRPEGRGASEQYF. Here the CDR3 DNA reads TGTGCCAGCAGACCGGAGGGGCGGGGGGCGAGTGAGCAGTACTTC.

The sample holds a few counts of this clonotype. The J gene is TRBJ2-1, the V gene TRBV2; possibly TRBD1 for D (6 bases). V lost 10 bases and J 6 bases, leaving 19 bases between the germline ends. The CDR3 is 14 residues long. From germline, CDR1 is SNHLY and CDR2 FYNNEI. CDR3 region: CATNKQGVGNEQFF. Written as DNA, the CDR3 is TGTGCCACCAACAAACAGGGTGTGGGCAATGAGCAGTTCTTC.

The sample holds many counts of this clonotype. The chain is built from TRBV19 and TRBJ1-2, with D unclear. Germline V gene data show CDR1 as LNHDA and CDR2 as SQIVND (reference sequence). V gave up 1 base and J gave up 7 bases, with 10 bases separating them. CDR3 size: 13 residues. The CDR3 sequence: CASSIGINGGYTF. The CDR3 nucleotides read TGTGCCAGTAGTATAGGTATTAATGGTGGCTACACCTTC. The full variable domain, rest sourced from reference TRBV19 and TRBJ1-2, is DGGITQSPKYLFRKEGQNVTLSCEQNLNHDAMYWYRQDPGQGLRLIYYSQIVNDFQKGDIAEGYSVSREKKESFPLTVTSAQKNPTAFYLCASSIGINGGYTFGSGTRLTVV.

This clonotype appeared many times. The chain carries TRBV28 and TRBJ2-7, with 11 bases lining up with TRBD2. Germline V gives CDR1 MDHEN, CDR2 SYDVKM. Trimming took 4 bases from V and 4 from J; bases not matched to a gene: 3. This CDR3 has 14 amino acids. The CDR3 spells CASSSLAGVYEQYF. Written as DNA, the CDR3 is TGTGCCAGCAGTTCACTAGCGGGAGTTTACGAGCAGTACTTC.

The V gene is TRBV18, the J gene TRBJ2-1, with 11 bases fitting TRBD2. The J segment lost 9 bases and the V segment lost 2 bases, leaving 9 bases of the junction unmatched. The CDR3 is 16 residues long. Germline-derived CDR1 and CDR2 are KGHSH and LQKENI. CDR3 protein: CASSPSPTSGGFEQFF. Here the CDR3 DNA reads TGTGCCAGCTCACCATCTCCTACTAGCGGGGGATTTGAGCAGTTCTTC.

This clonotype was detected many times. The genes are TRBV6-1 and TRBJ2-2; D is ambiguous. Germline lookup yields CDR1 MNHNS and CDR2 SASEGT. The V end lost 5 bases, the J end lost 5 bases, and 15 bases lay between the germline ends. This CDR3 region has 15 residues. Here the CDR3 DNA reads TGTGCCAGCAGTCCCTGGTGGAGACCAACCGGGGAGCTGTTTTTT. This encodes CASSPWWRPTGELFF.

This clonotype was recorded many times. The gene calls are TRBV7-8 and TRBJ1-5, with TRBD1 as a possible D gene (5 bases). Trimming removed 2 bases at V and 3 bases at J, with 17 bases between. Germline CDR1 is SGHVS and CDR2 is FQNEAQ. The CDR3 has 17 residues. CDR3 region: CASSLRATTGFNQPQHF. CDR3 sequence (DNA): TGTGCCAGCAGCTTAAGGGCAACTACAGGTTTCAATCAGCCCCAGCATTTT.

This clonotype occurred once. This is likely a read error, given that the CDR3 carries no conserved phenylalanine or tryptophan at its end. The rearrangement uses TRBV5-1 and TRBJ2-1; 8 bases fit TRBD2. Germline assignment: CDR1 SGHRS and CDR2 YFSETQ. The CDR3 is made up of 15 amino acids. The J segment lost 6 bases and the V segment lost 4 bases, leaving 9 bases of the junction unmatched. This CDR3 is CASSSSGASGNEQFL. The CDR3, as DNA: TGCGCCAGCAGCAGTAGCGGGGCTTCGGGCAATGAGCAGTTCCTC.

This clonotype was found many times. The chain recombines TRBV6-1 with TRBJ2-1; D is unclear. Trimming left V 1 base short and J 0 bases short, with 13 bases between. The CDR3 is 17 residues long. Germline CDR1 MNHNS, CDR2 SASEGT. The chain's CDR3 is CASSEEPVESSYNEQFF. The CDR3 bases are TGTGCCAGCAGTGAAGAACCAGTCGAAAGCTCCTACAATGAGCAGTTCTTC.

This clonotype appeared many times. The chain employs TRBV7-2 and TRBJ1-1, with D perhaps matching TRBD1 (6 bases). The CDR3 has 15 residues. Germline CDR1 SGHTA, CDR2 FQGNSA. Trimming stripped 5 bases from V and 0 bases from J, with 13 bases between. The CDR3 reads CASSPLDRLNTEAFF. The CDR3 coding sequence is TGTGCCAGCAGCCCCCTCGACAGGCTGAACACTGAAGCTTTCTTT.

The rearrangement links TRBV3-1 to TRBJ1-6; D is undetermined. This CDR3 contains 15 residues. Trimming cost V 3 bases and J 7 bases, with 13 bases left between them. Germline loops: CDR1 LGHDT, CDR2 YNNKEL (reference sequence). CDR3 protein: CASSQSGSPNSPLHF. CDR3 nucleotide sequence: TGTGCCAGCAGCCAGTCGGGTTCTCCGAATTCACCCCTCCACTTT.

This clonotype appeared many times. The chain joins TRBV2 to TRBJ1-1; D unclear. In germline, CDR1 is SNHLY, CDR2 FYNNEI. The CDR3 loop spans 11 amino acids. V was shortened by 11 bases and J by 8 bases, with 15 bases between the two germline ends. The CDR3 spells CAGPGAGEAFF. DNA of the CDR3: TGTGCCGGCCCCGGCGCGGGAGAAGCTTTCTTT.

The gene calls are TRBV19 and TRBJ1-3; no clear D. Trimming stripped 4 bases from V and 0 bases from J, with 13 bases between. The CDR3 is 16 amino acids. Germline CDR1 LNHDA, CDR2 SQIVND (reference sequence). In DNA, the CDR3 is TGTGCCAGTAGTAACGGCCGGACGGGCTCTGGAAACACCATATATTTT. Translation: CASSNGRTGSGNTIYF.

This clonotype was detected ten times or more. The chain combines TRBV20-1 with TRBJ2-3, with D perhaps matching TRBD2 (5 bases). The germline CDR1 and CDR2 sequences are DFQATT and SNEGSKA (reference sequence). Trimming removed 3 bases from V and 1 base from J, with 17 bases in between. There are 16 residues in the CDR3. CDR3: CSASGYGGPGTDTQYF. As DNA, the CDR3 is TGCAGTGCTAGTGGGTACGGAGGTCCTGGCACAGATACGCAGTATTTT.

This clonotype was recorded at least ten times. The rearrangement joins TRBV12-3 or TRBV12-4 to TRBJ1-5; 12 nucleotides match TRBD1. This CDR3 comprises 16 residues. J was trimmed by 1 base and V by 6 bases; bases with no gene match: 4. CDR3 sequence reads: CASRGTGGGSNQPQHF. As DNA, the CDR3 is TGTGCCAGCAGGGGGACAGGGGGCGGGAGCAATCAGCCCCAGCATTTT.

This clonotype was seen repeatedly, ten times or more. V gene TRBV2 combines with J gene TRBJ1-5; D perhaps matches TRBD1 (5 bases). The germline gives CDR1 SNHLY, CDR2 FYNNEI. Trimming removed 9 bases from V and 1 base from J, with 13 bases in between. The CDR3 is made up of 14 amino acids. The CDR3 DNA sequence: TGTGCCAGTGATAGGGGAGCGAGCAATCAGCCCCAGCATTTT. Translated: CASDRGASNQPQHF.

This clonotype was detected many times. The chain's CDR3 is CASSLAGDSEAFF. In DNA, the CDR3 is TGTGCCAGCAGCTTAGCTGGGGACAGTGAAGCTTTCTTT. This chain joins TRBV7-9 and TRBJ1-1; TRBD1 matches at 7 bases. The CDR3 is 13 residues long. V lost 0 bases and J lost 7; bases outside the gene matches: 2. The germline V gene encodes CDR1 SEHNR and CDR2 FQNEAQ (reference sequence).

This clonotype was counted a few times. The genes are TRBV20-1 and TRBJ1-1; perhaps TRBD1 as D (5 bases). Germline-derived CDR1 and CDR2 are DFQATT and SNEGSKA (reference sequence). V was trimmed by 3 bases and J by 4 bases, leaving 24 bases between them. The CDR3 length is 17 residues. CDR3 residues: CSASPPQARQFGTEAFF. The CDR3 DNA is TGCAGTGCTAGTCCCCCCCAAGCGAGACAGTTCGGCACTGAAGCTTTCTTT.

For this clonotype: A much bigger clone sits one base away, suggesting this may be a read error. The CDR3 is CASSHRTGSSYEQNF. In DNA, the CDR3 is TGTGCCAGCAGCCATAGGACAGGCAGCTCCTACGAGCAGAACTTC. This chain connects TRBV13 to TRBJ2-7; 7 bases fit TRBD1. The V gene's germline CDR1 is PRHDT and CDR2 FYEKMQ (reference sequence). This CDR3 is 15 amino acids long.

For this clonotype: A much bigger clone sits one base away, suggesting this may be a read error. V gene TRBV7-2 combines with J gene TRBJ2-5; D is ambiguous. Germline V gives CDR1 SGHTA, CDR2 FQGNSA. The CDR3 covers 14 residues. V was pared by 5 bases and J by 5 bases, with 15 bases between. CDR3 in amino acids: CASSPLNGRETQYF. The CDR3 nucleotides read TGTGCCAGCAGCCCACTTAACGGTCGGGAGACCCAGTACTTC.

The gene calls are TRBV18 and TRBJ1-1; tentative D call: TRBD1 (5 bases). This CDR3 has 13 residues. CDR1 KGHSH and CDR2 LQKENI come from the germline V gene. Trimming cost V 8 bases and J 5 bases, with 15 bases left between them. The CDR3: CASPSLGVTEAFF. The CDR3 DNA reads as TGTGCCAGCCCTTCTTTGGGGGTTACTGAAGCTTTCTTT.

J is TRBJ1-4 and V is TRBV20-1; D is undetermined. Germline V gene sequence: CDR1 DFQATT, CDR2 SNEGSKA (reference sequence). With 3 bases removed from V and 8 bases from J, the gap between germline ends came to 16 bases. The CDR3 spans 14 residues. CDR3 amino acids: CSASEASGPEKLFF. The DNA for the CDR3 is TGCAGTGCTAGTGAGGCCTCCGGGCCGGAAAAACTGTTTTTT.

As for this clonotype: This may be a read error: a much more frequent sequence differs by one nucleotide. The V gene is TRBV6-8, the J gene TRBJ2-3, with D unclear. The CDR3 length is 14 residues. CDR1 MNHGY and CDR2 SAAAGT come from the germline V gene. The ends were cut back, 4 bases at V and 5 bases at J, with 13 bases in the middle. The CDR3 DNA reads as TGTGCCAGCAGTTCCTGGGCGCTCCGAGATACGCAGTATTTT. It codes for CASSSWALRDTQYF.

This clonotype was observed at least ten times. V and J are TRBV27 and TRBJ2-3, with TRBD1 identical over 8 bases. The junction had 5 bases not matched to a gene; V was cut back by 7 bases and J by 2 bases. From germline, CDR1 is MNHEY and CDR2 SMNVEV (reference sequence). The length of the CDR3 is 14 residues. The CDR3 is CASKPGQDTDTQYF. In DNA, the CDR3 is TGTGCCAGCAAACCGGGACAGGACACAGATACGCAGTATTTT.